This paragraph covers one TCR beta chain sequence. Its matching antigen is unknown. This entry comes from a study of T cell responses to AZD1222 COVID-19 vaccine. Whole-study results and caveats: Possibly, clonal diversity was underestimated; donors were largely white British and included more females. Per reports, nearly half of all spike-specific TCRs target regions that are unmutated in variants. Among AZD1222 vaccinees, only 5 to 7 were seropositive at baseline.

The CDR3 sequence is 12 residues long. Trimming removed 4 bases from V and 3 bases from J, with 6 bases in between. The V gene's germline CDR1 is MNHEY and CDR2 SVGEGT. Sequencing was performed with immunoSEQ multiplex PCR; in TCRdb, only in-frame clones are kept and a portion is missing. Among about 200,000 clones listed, 90% to 95% were seen once. This chain connects TRBV6-2 or TRBV6-3 to TRBJ2-5; D uncertain. Specimen: peripheral blood, collected 28 days after the second dose of the MenACWY control vaccine. The receptor was derived from an adult who received the MenACWY meningococcal vaccine as a control. CDR3 bases: TGTGCCAGCAGTTCAACAGAAGAGACCCAGTACTTC. The encoded protein is CASSSTEETQYF.